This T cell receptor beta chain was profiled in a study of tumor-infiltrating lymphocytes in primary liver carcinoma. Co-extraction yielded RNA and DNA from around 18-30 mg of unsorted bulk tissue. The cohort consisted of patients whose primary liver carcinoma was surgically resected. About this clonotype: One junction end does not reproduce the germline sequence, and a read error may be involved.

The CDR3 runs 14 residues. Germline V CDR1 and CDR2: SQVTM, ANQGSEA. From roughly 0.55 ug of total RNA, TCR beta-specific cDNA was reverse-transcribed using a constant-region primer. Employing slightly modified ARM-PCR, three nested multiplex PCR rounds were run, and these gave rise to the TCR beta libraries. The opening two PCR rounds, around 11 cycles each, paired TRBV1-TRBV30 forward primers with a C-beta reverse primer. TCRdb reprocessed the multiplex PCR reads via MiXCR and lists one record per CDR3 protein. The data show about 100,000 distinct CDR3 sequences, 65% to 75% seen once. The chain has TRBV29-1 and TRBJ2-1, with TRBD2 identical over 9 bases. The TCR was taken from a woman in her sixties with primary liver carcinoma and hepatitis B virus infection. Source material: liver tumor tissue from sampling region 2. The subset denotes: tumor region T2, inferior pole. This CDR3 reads CSVNRAASGMGQFF. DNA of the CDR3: TGCAGCGTGAACCGGGCGGCTAGCGGGATGGGGCAGTTTTTC.